Listed below are T cell receptor beta chains from one sample, sequenced in a study of immune evolution from preneoplasia to lung adenocarcinoma. Libraries were prepared by immunoSEQ multiplex PCR; TCRdb keeps only in-frame clonotypes and omits some of them. Here the sample spans over 7,000 clones, over 60% being singletons. The specimen was FFPE invasive lung adenocarcinoma tissue. The source is a person aged 35-50 years with lung adenocarcinoma. Each CDR3 is given with its conserved first and last residue. D genes are given only for firm matches. A clone size is listed for some rows: how often the clone was seen (once, few, many), or a class if it is expanded.

>few|NA|TRBV27|TRBJ1-4
CASSLSAATNEKLFF
TGTGCCAGCAGTTTATCGGCCGCAACTAATGAAAAACTGTTTTTT
>NA|NA|TRBV7-3|TRBJ2-7
CASSPGIGPEQYF
TGTGCCAGCAGCCCCGGGATAGGGCCCGAGCAGTACTTC
>NA|NA|TRBV28|TRBJ1-5
CASSRGGSQPQHF
TGTGCCAGCAGTCGCGGGGGAAGTCAGCCCCAGCATTTT
>NA|NA|TRBV10-1|TRBJ1-1
CASRKRENTEAFF
TGCGCCAGCAGAAAAAGAGAGAACACTGAAGCTTTCTTT
>NA|TRBD1|TRBV6-5|TRBJ1-1
CASSDRGGNTEAFF
TGTGCCAGCAGTGACAGGGGGGGGAACACTGAAGCTTTCTTT
>NA|NA|TRBV7-2|TRBJ1-4
CASSSSPRRLFF
TGTGCCAGCAGTTCATCCCCTAGACGACTGTTTTTT
>NA|NA|TRBV30|TRBJ1-3
CAWSVQGGSGNTIYF
TGTGCCTGGAGTGTACAAGGGGGCTCTGGAAACACCATATATTTT
>few|TRBD2|TRBV7-3|TRBJ2-5
CASSPAGGRQETQYF
TGTGCCAGCAGTCCAGCGGGGGGGAGACAAGAGACCCAGTACTTC
>NA|NA|TRBV6-5|TRBJ1-1
CATTGQGSSEAFF
TGTGCCACCACGGGGCAGGGGTCTTCTGAAGCTTTCTTT
>NA|NA|TRBV6-1|TRBJ2-6
CASSEGGFGANVLTF
TGTGCCAGCAGTGAAGGAGGGTTCGGGGCCAACGTCCTGACTTTC
>NA|NA|TRBV6-5|TRBJ1-5
CASSSGQYNQPQHF
TGTGCCAGCAGCTCCGGACAGTACAATCAGCCCCAGCATTTT
>once|NA|TRBV5-6|TRBJ1-2
CASSPPLGRARDGYTF
TGTGCCAGCAGCCCACCTCTCGGGCGGGCGAGGGACGGCTACACCTTC
>NA|NA|TRBV6-5|TRBJ1-1
CASSYDWNTEAFF
TGTGCCAGCAGTTACGATTGGAACACTGAAGCTTTCTTT
>NA|NA|TRBV5-1|TRBJ1-3
CASSQQASGNTIYF
TGCGCCAGCAGCCAACAGGCCTCTGGAAACACCATATATTTT
>NA|TRBD1|TRBV7-9|TRBJ1-1
CASSSPQGARNTEAFF
TGTGCCAGCAGCTCCCCCCAGGGGGCGCGGAACACTGAAGCTTTCTTT
>NA|TRBD2|TRBV7-2|TRBJ2-3
CASSRGLATDTQYF
TGTGCCAGCAGCCGAGGACTAGCGACAGATACGCAGTATTTT
>NA|NA|TRBV20-1|TRBJ2-5
CSGGPGETQYF
TGCAGTGGAGGGCCAGGAGAGACCCAGTACTTC
>NA|NA|TRBV11-2|TRBJ1-1
CASSPGHQSTEAFF
TGTGCCAGCAGCCCGGGACATCAGAGCACTGAAGCTTTCTTT
>NA|NA|TRBV19|TRBJ1-2
CASTQPRGGTYGYTF
TGTGCCAGTACCCAACCACGGGGGGGCACCTATGGCTACACCTTC
>NA|NA|TRBV6-5|TRBJ1-1
CASSYTGRRDTEAFF
TGTGCCAGCAGTTACACCGGGAGGAGGGACACTGAAGCTTTCTTT
>NA|NA|TRBV10-3|TRBJ1-2
CAISESEQGILLYF
TGTGCCATCAGTGAGTCGGAACAGGGCATCCTTCTCTACTTC
>NA|TRBD2|TRBV11-3|TRBJ2-1
CATGSGSGNEQFF
TGTGCCACCGGTAGCGGGAGCGGGAATGAGCAGTTCTTC
>NA|NA|TRBV4-1|TRBJ1-1
CASSQELVTGAFF
TGCGCCAGCAGCCAAGAACTTGTAACCGGAGCTTTCTTT
>NA|NA|TRBV5-1|TRBJ1-2
CASSLDGDNYGYTF
TGCGCCAGCAGCTTGGACGGGGATAACTATGGCTACACCTTC
>NA|TRBD2|TRBV30|TRBJ2-1
CAWSELAGVLSANEQFF
TGTGCCTGGAGTGAACTAGCGGGAGTTCTGTCGGCCAATGAGCAGTTCTTC
>NA|NA|TRBV30|TRBJ2-2
CAWSPTGLDTGELFF
TGTGCCTGGAGTCCAACAGGGCTGGACACCGGGGAGCTGTTTTTT
>NA|TRBD2|TRBV5-1|TRBJ2-5
CASSLQGAGEGETQYF
TGCGCCAGCAGCTTGCAGGGAGCGGGGGAAGGAGAGACCCAGTACTTC
>NA|TRBD2|TRBV29-1|TRBJ2-1
CSVDNRLAGGTEQFF
TGCAGCGTTGATAACCGACTAGCGGGAGGCACTGAGCAGTTCTTC
>NA|NA|TRBV5-1|TRBJ2-5
CASSPSEGARTQYF
TGCGCCAGCAGCCCGTCGGAAGGGGCGCGGACCCAGTACTTC
>few|NA|TRBV13|TRBJ2-1
CASSPQGGDNEQFF
TGTGCCAGCAGCCCACAGGGTGGGGACAATGAGCAGTTCTTC
>NA|NA|TRBV4-1|TRBJ1-1
CASSQRVIGEAFF
TGCGCCAGCAGTCAACGGGTTATAGGTGAAGCTTTCTTT
>NA|NA|TRBV20-1|TRBJ2-1
CSAGWDEQFF
TGCAGTGCCGGGTGGGATGAGCAGTTCTTC
>few|NA|TRBV5-1|TRBJ1-1
CASSLILGGGTEAFF
TGCGCCAGCAGCTTGATTTTGGGGGGCGGCACTGAAGCTTTCTTT
>NA|NA|TRBV12-5|TRBJ1-1
CASGGHSNTEAFF
TGTGCTAGTGGAGGCCATTCGAACACTGAAGCTTTCTTT
>NA|TRBD1|TRBV7-9|TRBJ1-1
CASSLARGDREAFF
TGTGCCAGCAGCTTAGCGAGGGGGGACAGGGAAGCTTTCTTT
>NA|NA|TRBV11-1|TRBJ2-2
CASSLSRNTGELFF
TGTGCCAGCAGCTTAAGCAGAAACACCGGGGAGCTGTTTTTT
>NA|TRBD2|TRBV2|TRBJ2-3
CASSEIGGGAAANTQYF
TGTGCCAGCAGTGAAATCGGCGGGGGGGCCGCTGCGAATACGCAGTATTTT
>few|NA|TRBV7-3|TRBJ1-6
CASSLGHVNSPLHF
TGTGCCAGCAGCTTAGGCCACGTCAATTCACCCCTCCACTTT
>NA|NA|TRBV20-1|TRBJ1-3
CSAVEGNTIYF
TGCAGTGCGGTGGAGGGAAACACCATATATTTT
>NA|NA|TRBV11-3|TRBJ2-7
CASSLGGTRGEQYF
TGTGCCAGCAGCTTAGGGGGGACCCGCGGGGAGCAGTACTTC